This TCR beta chain appears in the sequencing data of a study of OX40 agonist ivuxolimab in advanced cancers. Profiling relied on immunoSEQ multiplex PCR, and the TCRdb table lists in-frame clones only, not all of them. Of 50,000 to 75,000 clones in the sample, around 87% were seen once. V lost 2 bases, J lost 2 bases, and 7 bases lay in between. The germline V gene has CDR1 MNHEY and CDR2 SMNVEV (reference sequence). The CDR3 loop spans 13 amino acids. The chain combines TRBV27 with TRBJ2-7, with D unclear. Material: CD4+ or CD8+ T cells sorted from blood, obtained in a trial of the OX40 agonist ivuxolimab. The clonotype originates from an adult with an advanced solid tumor such as melanoma, head and neck, liver or kidney cancer. CDR3 protein: CASSLRATYEQYF. In DNA, the CDR3 is TGTGCCAGCAGTTTAAGGGCAACCTACGAGCAGTACTTC.